Below are 21 T cell receptor beta chains sequenced from a single sample in a study of response to subunit inactivated influenza vaccine. TCRdb analysed the RT-PCR reads with MiXCR anew, one entry per CDR3 protein. The data contain more than 200,000 distinct CDR3 sequences, approximately 12% of them singletons. The source was non-naive T cells sorted from PBMCs, collected approximately 15 days before vaccination. Source of these receptors: a man in his fifties or sixties who received an inactivated influenza vaccine.

This rearrangement joins TRBV14 to TRBJ2-5; a possible D gene is TRBD1 (5 bases). CDR3 length: 14 amino acids. Germline V lookup: CDR1 SGHDN, CDR2 FVKESK. V was clipped by 0 bases and J by 5 bases, with 10 bases between them. The CDR3 DNA reads as TGTGCCAGCAGCCAAGATTGGCAGGGTGAGACCCAGTACTTC. This encodes CASSQDWQGETQYF.

The table lists this clonotype with many counts. The chain joins TRBV29-1 to TRBJ2-2; 8 bases line up with TRBD1. There are 13 residues in the CDR3. Germline V CDR1 and CDR2: SQVTM, ANQGSEA. V dropped 5 bases and J dropped 4; count of bases not matched to a gene: 3. The CDR3 protein is CSVTTGGTGELFF. The CDR3 DNA sequence: TGCAGCGTTACCACAGGGGGCACCGGGGAGCTGTTTTTT.

The chain couples TRBV5-1 to TRBJ2-7, with D perhaps matching TRBD1 (6 bases). There are 14 residues in the CDR3. Deletions cut 1 base from V and 4 bases from J, with 12 bases between. Germline CDR1 is SGHRS and CDR2 is YFSETQ. The CDR3 DNA reads TGCGCCAGCAGCTTGAAACAGGGACGATACGAGCAGTACTTC. It is translated as CASSLKQGRYEQYF.

V usage is TRBV7-8 and J usage is TRBJ1-6; perhaps TRBD1 as D (5 bases). V lost 9 bases and J 5 bases, leaving 11 bases between the germline ends. The length of the CDR3 is 13 residues. Germline loops: CDR1 SGHVS, CDR2 FQNEAQ. The CDR3 region is CASSGANNSPLHF. DNA of the CDR3: TGTGCCAGTAGCGGGGCAAATAATTCACCCCTCCACTTT. Using reference TRBV7-8 and TRBJ1-6 for the parts outside the CDR3, the full variable domain is GAGVSQSPRYKVAKRGQDVALRCDPISGHVSLFWYQQALGQGPEFLTYFQNEAQLDKSGLPSDRFFAERPEGSVSTLKIQRTQQEDSAVYLCASSGANNSPLHFGNGTRLTVT.

This chain connects TRBV28 to TRBJ1-6; a weak D match, TRBD1 (6 bases). CDR1 is MDHEN, CDR2 SYDVKM, per germline. Trimming left V 6 bases short and J 6 bases short, with 15 bases between. The CDR3 consists of 15 residues. The CDR3 DNA sequence: TGTGCCAGCAGAGAACAGGGTTTGGGTAATTCACCCCTCCACTTT. Protein product: CASREQGLGNSPLHF.

V is TRBV3-1 and J is TRBJ2-7; weak D call: TRBD1 (6 bases). This CDR3 comprises 14 residues. The V gene's germline CDR1 is LGHDT and CDR2 YNNKEL (reference sequence). With 4 bases removed from V and 5 bases from J, the gap between germline ends came to 15 bases. CDR3 in DNA: TGTGCCAGCAGCCCCTTGGGGGCAAGACACGAGCAGTACTTC. Its protein product is CASSPLGARHEQYF.

The sample holds many counts of this clonotype. The V and J genes are TRBV4-3 and TRBJ2-7; D is unclear. Germline V lookup: CDR1 LGHNA, CDR2 YSLEER. This CDR3 spans 13 amino acids. The germline V and J ends were trimmed by 0 bases and 6 bases, with 9 bases remaining between them. The CDR3 is CASSQDYESEQYF. The CDR3 bases are TGCGCCAGCAGCCAAGATTACGAGTCCGAGCAGTACTTC.

This chain links TRBV7-3 with TRBJ2-2; 13 bases line up with TRBD2. Looked up from germline, CDR1 is SGHTA and CDR2 is FQGTGA. J gave up 3 bases and V 2 bases, and 9 bases lay outside the gene matches. The CDR3 runs to 19 residues. The CDR3 nucleotides are TGTGCCAGCAGCTTAGGACTAGCGGGAGTCCCGAAGGACACCGGGGAGCTGTTTTTT. Residues: CASSLGLAGVPKDTGELFF.

This clonotype was seen only a few times. At one end the junction does not follow the germline gene, possibly because of a read error. The V and J genes are TRBV5-8 and TRBJ1-4; D possibly corresponds to TRBD1 (5 bases). This CDR3 spans 15 amino acids. CDR1 and CDR2 (germline): SGHTS, YDEGEE. The CDR3 loop is CASSSWSPGDSSWIF. The CDR3 DNA reads TGTGCCAGCAGCTCCTGGAGTCCTGGAGACAGTTCATGGATATTT.

This clonotype has only a few counts. The chain combines TRBV29-1 with TRBJ2-5; 8 bases map to TRBD2. The CDR3 consists of 15 residues. The germline V gene has CDR1 SQVTM and CDR2 ANQGSEA. V gave up 5 bases and J gave up 4 bases; unmatched junction bases: 12. The CDR3 DNA reads TGCAGCGTTAAGCAGGGTGGGCTAGCGGGAGAGACCCAGTACTTC. This translates into CSVKQGGLAGETQYF. The full variable domain, in which reference TRBV29-1 and TRBJ2-5 provide the parts outside the CDR3, is SAVISQKPSRDICQRGTSLTIQCQVDSQVTMMFWYRQQPGQSLTLIATANQGSEATYESGFVIDKFPISRPNLTFSTLTVSNMSPEDSSIYLCSVKQGGLAGETQYFGPGTRLLVL.

This clonotype has more than one count but fewer than ten. The genes are TRBV27 and TRBJ2-1; 9 positions match TRBD2. Germline V lookup: CDR1 MNHEY, CDR2 SMNVEV (reference sequence). The CDR3 totals 18 residues. Trimming removed 2 bases from V and 2 bases from J; junction bases left unmatched: 10. CDR3 amino acids: CASSLLGLARIAYNEQFF. CDR3 coding DNA: TGTGCCAGCAGTTTACTGGGACTAGCACGAATCGCCTACAATGAGCAGTTCTTC.

This clonotype showed up many times. The rearrangement links TRBV7-2 to TRBJ1-1, with D perhaps matching TRBD1 (6 bases). CDR1 SGHTA and CDR2 FQGNSA come from the germline V gene. This CDR3 region has 16 residues. Trimming cost V 6 bases and J 4 bases, with 21 bases left between them. Written as DNA, the CDR3 is TGTGCCAGCAGGACCCAGGGAGGGGGGTCGGGCACTGAAGCTTTCTTT. Translation: CASRTQGGGSGTEAFF.

The rearrangement uses TRBV5-6 and TRBJ2-7, with D tentatively TRBD2 (5 bases). V shed 1 base and J shed 3 bases, with 11 bases lying between them. CDR3 length: 14 residues. Germline V gives CDR1 SGHDT, CDR2 YYEEEE. The CDR3 nucleotides read TGTGCCAGCAGCTTGATGGACGGACTCTACGAGCAGTACTTC. Its protein product is CASSLMDGLYEQYF.

This clonotype was observed many times. The V gene is TRBV27, the J gene TRBJ2-1; TRBD1 or TRBD2 may be the D gene (5 bases each). Between the trimmed V and J ends, which lost 4 bases and 8 bases, there was a span of 12 bases. The CDR3 consists of 13 residues. The germline V gene has CDR1 MNHEY and CDR2 SMNVEV (reference sequence). DNA for the CDR3: TGTGCCAGCAGTTCAAGAGGGGCATATGAGCAGTTCTTC. Its translation: CASSSRGAYEQFF.

This clonotype was counted at least ten times. Written as DNA, the CDR3 is TGTGCCAGCAACCTACAGGGTGGTGACGCCTACAATGAGCAGTTCTTC. It is translated as CASNLQGGDAYNEQFF. The genes are TRBV12-3 or TRBV12-4 and TRBJ2-1, with D maybe TRBD1 (6 bases). This CDR3 comprises 16 residues. The ends were cut back, 7 bases at V and 2 bases at J, with 18 bases in the middle.

This rearrangement joins TRBV19 to TRBJ2-7, with 10 bases matching TRBD2. Trimming removed 6 bases from V and 0 bases from J; junction bases left unmatched: 5. The germline V gene encodes CDR1 LNHDA and CDR2 SQIVND (reference sequence). The CDR3 is made up of 15 amino acids. The CDR3 sequence is CASSPLAGVSYEQYF. CDR3 in DNA: TGTGCCAGTAGCCCCCTAGCGGGGGTCTCCTACGAGCAGTACTTC. Drawing the rest from reference TRBV19 and TRBJ2-7, the complete variable domain is DGGITQSPKYLFRKEGQNVTLSCEQNLNHDAMYWYRQDPGQGLRLIYYSQIVNDFQKGDIAEGYSVSREKKESFPLTVTSAQKNPTAFYLCASSPLAGVSYEQYFGPGTRLTVT.

This clonotype appeared a few times. The chain carries TRBV12-3 or TRBV12-4 and TRBJ2-7; D is uncertain. The length of the CDR3 is 15 residues. V was pared by 2 bases and J by 2 bases, with 13 bases between. The CDR3 region is CASSLISGAAYEQYF. The CDR3 region has the DNA TGTGCCAGCAGTTTAATCTCGGGCGCGGCCTACGAGCAGTACTTC.

This clonotype was detected only a few times. The chain employs TRBV6-5 and TRBJ1-2, with D possibly matching TRBD1 (5 bases). The ends were cut back, 2 bases at V and 8 bases at J, with 12 bases in the middle. Germline V gene data show CDR1 as MNHEY and CDR2 as SVGAGI. The CDR3 has 13 residues. CDR3 coding DNA: TGTGCCAGCAGTTACGCCCAGGGCCGAGGCTACACCTTC. Encoded protein: CASSYAQGRGYTF.

CDR3 nucleotide sequence: TGCAGCGTTGTCGTGACAGGGGGCACCGGGGAGCTGTTTTTT. Its translation: CSVVVTGGTGELFF. This chain uses TRBV29-1 with TRBJ2-2; 9 bases line up with TRBD1. This CDR3 has 14 residues. J lost 4 bases, V lost 4 bases, and 4 bases had no gene match. CDR1 SQVTM and CDR2 ANQGSEA come from the germline V gene.

The chain couples TRBV29-1 to TRBJ2-3; TRBD2 might be the D (5 bases). Trimming left V 0 bases short and J 13 bases short, with 20 bases between. The CDR3 totals 14 residues. CDR1 is SQVTM, CDR2 ANQGSEA, per germline. CDR3 loop: CSVEDYGIRSKKYF. The CDR3 coding sequence is TGCAGCGTTGAAGATTACGGGATCAGGAGCAAGAAGTATTTT.

This clonotype was counted only a few times. This sequence joins TRBV6-1 and TRBJ1-3; D gene unclear. The CDR3 is 15 amino acids. The V gene's germline CDR1 is MNHNS and CDR2 SASEGT. V lost 2 bases and J lost 0, with 8 bases in between. CDR3 DNA: TGTGCCAGCAGTGAAACGGCAGACTCTGGAAACACCATATATTTT. Translated, it gives CASSETADSGNTIYF.